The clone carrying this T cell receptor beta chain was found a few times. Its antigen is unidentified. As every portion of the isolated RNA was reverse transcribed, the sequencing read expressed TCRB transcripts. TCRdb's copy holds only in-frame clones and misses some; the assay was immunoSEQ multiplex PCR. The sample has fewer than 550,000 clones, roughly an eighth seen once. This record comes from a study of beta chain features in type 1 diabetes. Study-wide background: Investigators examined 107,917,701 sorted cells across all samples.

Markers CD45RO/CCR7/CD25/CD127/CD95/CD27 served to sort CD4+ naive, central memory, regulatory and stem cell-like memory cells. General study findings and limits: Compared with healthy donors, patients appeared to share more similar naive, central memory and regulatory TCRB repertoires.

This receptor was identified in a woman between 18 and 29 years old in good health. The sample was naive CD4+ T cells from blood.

The CDR3 loop reads CASSQESGFSQYF. The CDR3, as DNA: TGCGCCAGCAGCCAAGAATCAGGGTTTTCGCAGTATTTT. The chain combines TRBV4-1 with TRBJ2-3, with a tentative D call TRBD1 (5 bases). The germline V and J ends were trimmed by 0 bases and 10 bases, with 11 bases remaining between them. This CDR3 comprises 13 residues. In germline, CDR1 is MGHRA, CDR2 YSYEKL.